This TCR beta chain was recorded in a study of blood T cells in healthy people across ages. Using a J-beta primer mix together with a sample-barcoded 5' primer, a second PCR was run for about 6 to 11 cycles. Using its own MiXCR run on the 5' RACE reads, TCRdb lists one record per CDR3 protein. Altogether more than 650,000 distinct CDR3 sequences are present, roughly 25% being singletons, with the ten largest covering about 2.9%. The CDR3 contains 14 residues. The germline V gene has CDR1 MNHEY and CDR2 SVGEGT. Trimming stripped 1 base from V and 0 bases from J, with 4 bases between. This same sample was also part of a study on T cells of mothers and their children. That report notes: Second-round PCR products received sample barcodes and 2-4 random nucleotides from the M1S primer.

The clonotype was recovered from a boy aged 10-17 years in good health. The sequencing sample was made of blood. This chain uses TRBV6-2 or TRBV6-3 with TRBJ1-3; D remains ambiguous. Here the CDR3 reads CASSYFHSGNTIYF. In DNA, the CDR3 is TGTGCCAGCAGTTACTTCCACTCTGGAAACACCATATATTTT.